This TCR beta chain was documented in a study of blood T cell repertoires in COVID-19. The overall study: PBMCs, B-cell-depleted T cells, or T cells provided the cDNA or gDNA that made up the material.

Clones were read by immunoSEQ multiplex PCR, and TCRdb kept only the in-frame ones, dropping some. The data hold some 300,000 clones, with roughly 87% observed a single time. Trimming took off 4 bases at V and 8 bases at J, with 29 bases between the two ends. Germline V gene data show CDR1 as SGHTA and CDR2 as FQGTGA. CDR3 length: 18 residues. Categorization into cohorts depended on clinical history that participants reported. The rearrangement joins TRBV7-3 to TRBJ1-2, with unresolved D. Sequences were obtained from PBMCs or T cells enriched from blood (not recorded which). This receptor was obtained from a woman aged 25 to 39 who had recovered from COVID-19. This CDR3 is CASSSAGPGEYDPRGYTF. The CDR3 DNA reads as TGTGCCAGCAGCTCTGCGGGCCCGGGAGAGTACGATCCGCGAGGCTACACCTTC.